Sequencing of this T cell receptor (beta chain) was carried out in a study of T-cell memory formation after mild COVID-19. TCRdb recomputed calls from the 5' RACE reads with MiXCR, one row per CDR3 protein. The repertoire has approximately 65,000 distinct CDR3 sequences, 9.3% of them found once; the top ten carry less than 1.5%. Germline V CDR1 and CDR2: DFQATT, SNEGSKA (reference sequence). The CDR3 loop spans 16 amino acids. Trimming removed 0 bases at V and 0 bases at J, with 14 bases between. The sequenced material came from PBMCs or a T cell subset sorted from them (not recorded which). The rearrangement uses TRBV20-1 and TRBJ1-2; D remains ambiguous. The TCR originated in a young man who had mild COVID-19 (a few samples of this study predate the infection). Cell type and time point are not known. CDR3 coding DNA: TGCAGTGCTAGAGATCTTAATCAGCATGCTAACTATGGCTACACCTTC. This translates into CSARDLNQHANYGYTF.